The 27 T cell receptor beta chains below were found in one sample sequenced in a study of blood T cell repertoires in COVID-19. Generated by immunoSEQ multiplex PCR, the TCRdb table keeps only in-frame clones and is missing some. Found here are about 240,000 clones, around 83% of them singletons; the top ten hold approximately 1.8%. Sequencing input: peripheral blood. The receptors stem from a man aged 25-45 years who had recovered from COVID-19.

The CDR3 sequence is CASSEGSTGGTQYF. The CDR3 bases are TGTGCCAGCAGTGAGGGCTCGACAGGGGGGACCCAGTACTTC. The chain is built from TRBV2 and TRBJ2-5; TRBD1 matches at 9 bases. The germline CDR1 and CDR2 sequences are SNHLY and FYNNEI. V was pared by 3 bases and J by 7 bases, with 6 bases of the junction left unmatched. This CDR3 spans 14 amino acids.

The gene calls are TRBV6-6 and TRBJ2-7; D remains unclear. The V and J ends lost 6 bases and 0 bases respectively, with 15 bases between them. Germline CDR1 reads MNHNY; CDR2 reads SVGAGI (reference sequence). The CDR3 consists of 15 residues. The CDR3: CASSRDGSISYEQYF. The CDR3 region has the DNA TGTGCCAGCAGCCGTGACGGGTCAATCTCCTACGAGCAGTACTTC.

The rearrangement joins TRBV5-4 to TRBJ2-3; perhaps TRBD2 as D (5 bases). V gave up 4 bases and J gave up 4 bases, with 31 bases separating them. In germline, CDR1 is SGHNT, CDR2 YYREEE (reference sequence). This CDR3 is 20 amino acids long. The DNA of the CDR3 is TGTGCCAGCAGCCGCTGGTCCTGGGTGACCCCGTCATGGCGGGCAGATACGCAGTATTTT. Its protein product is CASSRWSWVTPSWRADTQYF.

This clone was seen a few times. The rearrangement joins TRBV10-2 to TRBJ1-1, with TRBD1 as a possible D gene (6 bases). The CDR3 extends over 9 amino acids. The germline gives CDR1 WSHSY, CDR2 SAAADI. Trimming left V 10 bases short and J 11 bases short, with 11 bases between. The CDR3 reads CAIGQPAFF. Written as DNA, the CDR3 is TGCGCCATAGGACAGCCCGCTTTCTTT.

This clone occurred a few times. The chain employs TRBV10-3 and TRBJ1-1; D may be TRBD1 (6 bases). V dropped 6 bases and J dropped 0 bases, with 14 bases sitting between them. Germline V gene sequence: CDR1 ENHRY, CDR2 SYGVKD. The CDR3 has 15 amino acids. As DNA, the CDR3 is TGTGCCATCAGGAAGGAGGACAGTATGAACACTGAAGCTTTCTTT. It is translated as CAIRKEDSMNTEAFF.

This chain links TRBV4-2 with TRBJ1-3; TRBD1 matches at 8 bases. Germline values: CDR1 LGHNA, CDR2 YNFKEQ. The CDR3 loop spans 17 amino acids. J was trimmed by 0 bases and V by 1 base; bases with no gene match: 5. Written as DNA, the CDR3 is TGTGCCAGCAGCCAAGGAGCCAGGGGGCTCTCTGGAAACACCATATATTTT. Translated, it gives CASSQGARGLSGNTIYF.

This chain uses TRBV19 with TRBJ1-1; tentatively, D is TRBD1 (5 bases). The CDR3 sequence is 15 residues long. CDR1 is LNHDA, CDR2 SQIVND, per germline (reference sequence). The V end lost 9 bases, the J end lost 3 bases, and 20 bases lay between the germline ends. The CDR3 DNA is TGTGCCAGCAGAGGGAGGGGAAAGTACGACACTGAAGCTTTCTTT. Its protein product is CASRGRGKYDTEAFF.

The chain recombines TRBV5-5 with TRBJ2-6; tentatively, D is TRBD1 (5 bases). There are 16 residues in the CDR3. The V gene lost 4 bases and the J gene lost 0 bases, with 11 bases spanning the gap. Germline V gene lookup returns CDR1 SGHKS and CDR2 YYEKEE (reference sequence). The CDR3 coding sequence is TGTGCCAGCAGCAGGGGCCCGCTCTCTGGGGCCAACGTCCTGACTTTC. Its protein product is CASSRGPLSGANVLTF.

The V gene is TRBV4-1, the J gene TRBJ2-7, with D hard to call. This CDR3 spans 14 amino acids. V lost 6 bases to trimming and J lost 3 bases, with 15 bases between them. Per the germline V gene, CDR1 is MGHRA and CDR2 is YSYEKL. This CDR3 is CASSPILRDYEQYF. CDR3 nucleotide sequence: TGCGCCAGCAGTCCCATACTGAGAGACTACGAGCAGTACTTC.

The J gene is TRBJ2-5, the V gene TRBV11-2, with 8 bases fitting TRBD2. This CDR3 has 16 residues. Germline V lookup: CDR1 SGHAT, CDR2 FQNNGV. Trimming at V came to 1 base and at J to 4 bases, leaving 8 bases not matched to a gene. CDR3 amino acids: CASSLGSGGVRETQYF. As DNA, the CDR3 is TGTGCCAGCAGCTTAGGGTCCGGGGGGGTCCGAGAGACCCAGTACTTC.

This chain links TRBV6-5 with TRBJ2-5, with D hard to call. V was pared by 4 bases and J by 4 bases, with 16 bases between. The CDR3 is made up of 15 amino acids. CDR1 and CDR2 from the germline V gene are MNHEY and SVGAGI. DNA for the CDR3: TGTGCCAGCAGTTCCCCCCGACTGGTGGGAGAGACCCAGTACTTC. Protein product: CASSSPRLVGETQYF.

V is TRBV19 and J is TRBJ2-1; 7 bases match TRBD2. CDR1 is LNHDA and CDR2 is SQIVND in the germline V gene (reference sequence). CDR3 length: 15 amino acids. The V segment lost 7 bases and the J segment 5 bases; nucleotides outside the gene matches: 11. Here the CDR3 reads CASTDGGLGDNEQFF. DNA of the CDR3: TGTGCCAGTACGGATGGAGGACTAGGAGACAATGAGCAGTTCTTC.

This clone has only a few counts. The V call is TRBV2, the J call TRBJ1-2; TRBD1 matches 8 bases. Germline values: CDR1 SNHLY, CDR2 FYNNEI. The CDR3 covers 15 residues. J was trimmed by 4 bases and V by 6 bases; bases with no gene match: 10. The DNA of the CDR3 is TGTGCCAGCAGGCCCAACAGGGGGGAGGGCTATGGCTACACCTTC. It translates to CASRPNRGEGYGYTF.

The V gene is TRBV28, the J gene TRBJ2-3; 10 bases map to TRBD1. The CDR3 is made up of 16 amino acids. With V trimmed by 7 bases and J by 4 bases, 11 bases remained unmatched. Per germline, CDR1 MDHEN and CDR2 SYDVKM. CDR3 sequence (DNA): TGTGCCAGCACCTTCCCTCCGGGACAGGGGTCAGATACGCAGTATTTT. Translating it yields CASTFPPGQGSDTQYF.

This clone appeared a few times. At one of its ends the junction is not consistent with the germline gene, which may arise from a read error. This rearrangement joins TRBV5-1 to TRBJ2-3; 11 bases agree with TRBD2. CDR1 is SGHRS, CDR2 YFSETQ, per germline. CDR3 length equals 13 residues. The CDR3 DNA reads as TGCGCCAGCAGCTCAGCCCCCGGGACTAGCGGCCCCTTT. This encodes CASSSAPGTSGPF. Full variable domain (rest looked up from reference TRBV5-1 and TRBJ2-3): KAGVTQTPRYLIKTRGQQVTLSCSPISGHRSVSWYQQTPGQGLQFLFEYFSETQRNKGNFPGRFSGRQFSNSRSEMNVSTLELGDSALYLCASSSAPGTSGPFGPGTRLTVL.

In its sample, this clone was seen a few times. The CDR3 DNA follows: TGTGCCAGCAGTGAAGGGGCAGAATACGAGCAGTACGTC. Residues: CASSEGAEYEQYV. The chain is built from TRBV6-1 and TRBJ2-7, with D hard to call. CDR1 MNHNS and CDR2 SASEGT come from the germline V gene. The CDR3 length is 13 residues. V lost 1 base, J lost 4 bases, and 8 bases lay in between.

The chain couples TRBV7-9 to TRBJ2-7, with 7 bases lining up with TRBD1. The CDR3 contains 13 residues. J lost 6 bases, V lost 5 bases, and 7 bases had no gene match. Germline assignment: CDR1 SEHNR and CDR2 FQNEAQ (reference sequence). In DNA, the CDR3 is TGTGCCAGCAGCCCGGACAGGACGGGCGAGCAGTACTTC. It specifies CASSPDRTGEQYF.

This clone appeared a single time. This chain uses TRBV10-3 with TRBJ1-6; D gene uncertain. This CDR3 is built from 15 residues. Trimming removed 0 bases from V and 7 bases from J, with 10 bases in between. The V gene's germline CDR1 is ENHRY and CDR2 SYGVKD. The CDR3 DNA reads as TGTGCCATCAGTGAGTCCAGATCTCCAAATTCACCCCTCCACTTT. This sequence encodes CAISESRSPNSPLHF.

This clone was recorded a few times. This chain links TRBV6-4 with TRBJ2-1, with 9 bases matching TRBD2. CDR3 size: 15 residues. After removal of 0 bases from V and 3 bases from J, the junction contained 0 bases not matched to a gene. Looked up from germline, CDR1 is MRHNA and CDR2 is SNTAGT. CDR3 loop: CASSDSTSGYNEQFF. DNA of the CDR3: TGTGCCAGCAGTGACTCGACTAGCGGCTACAATGAGCAGTTCTTC.

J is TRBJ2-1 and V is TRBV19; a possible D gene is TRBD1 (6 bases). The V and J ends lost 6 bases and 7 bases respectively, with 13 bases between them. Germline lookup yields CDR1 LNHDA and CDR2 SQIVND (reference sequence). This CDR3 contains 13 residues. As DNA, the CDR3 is TGTGCCAGTAGCAACAGGGAACAGAATGAGCAGTTCTTC. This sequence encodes CASSNREQNEQFF.

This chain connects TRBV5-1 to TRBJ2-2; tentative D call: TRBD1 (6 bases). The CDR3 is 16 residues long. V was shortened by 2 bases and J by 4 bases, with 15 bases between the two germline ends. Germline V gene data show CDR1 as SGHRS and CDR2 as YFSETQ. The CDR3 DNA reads TGCGCCAGCAGCTTATCAGGGGCTACGGGCACCGGGGAGCTGTTTTTT. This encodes CASSLSGATGTGELFF.

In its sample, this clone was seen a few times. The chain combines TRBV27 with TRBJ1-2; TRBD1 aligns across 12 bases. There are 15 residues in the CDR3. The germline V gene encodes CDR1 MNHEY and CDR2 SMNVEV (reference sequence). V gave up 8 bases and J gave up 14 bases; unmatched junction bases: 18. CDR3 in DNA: TGTGCCAGCGGCTCATCTGGGGGCGGGACAGGGGGCGGGACCTTC. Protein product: CASGSSGGGTGGGTF.

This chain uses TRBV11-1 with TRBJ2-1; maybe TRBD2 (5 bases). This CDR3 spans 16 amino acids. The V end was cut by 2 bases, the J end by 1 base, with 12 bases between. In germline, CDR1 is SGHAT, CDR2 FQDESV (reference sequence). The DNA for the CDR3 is TGTGCCAGCAGCTTATTCGGGGTGGTATCCTACAATGAGCAGTTCTTC. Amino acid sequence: CASSLFGVVSYNEQFF.

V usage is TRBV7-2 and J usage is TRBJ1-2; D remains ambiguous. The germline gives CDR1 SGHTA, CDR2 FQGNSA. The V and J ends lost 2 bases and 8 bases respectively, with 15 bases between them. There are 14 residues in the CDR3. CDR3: CASSLNYGAGGYTF. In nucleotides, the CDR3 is TGTGCCAGCAGCTTAAATTACGGCGCGGGGGGCTACACCTTC. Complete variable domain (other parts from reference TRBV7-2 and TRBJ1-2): GAGVSQSPSNKVTEKGKDVELRCDPISGHTALYWYRQSLGQGLEFLIYFQGNSAPDKSGLPSDRFSAERTGGSVSTLTIQRTQQEDSAVYLCASSLNYGAGGYTFGSGTRLTVV.

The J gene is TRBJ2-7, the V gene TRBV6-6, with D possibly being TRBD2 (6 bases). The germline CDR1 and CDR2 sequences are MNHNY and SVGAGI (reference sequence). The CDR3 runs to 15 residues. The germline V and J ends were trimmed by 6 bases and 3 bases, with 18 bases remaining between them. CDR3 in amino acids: CASRSRWGEDYEQYV. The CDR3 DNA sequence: TGTGCCAGCAGAAGCCGGTGGGGGGAGGACTACGAGCAGTACGTC.

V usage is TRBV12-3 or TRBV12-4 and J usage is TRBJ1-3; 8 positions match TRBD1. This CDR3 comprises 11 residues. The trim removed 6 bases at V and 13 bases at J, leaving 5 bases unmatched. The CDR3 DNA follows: TGTGCCAGCAGCGCCACAGGGGGTATATATTTT. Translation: CASSATGGIYF.

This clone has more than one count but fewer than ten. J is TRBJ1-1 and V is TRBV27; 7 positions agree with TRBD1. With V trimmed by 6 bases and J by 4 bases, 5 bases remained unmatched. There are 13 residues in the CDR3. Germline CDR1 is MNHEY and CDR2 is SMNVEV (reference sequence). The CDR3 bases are TGTGCCAGCAGGACAGGGAGAGGCACTGAAGCTTTCTTT. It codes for CASRTGRGTEAFF.